This T cell receptor beta chain emerged from a study of blood T cells in healthy people across ages. The CDR3 spans 16 residues. The V end was cut by 5 bases, the J end by 4 bases, with 15 bases between. Germline V gene data show CDR1 as SEHNR and CDR2 as FQNEAQ (reference sequence). The use of a sample-barcoded 5' primer and a J-beta primer mix characterized a second PCR of 7 to 11 cycles. Via MiXCR, TCRdb re-called the 5' RACE reads, giving one row per CDR3 protein. The sample has hundreds of thousands of distinct CDR3 sequences; around 41% are singletons. The sequencing sample was made of blood. The chain employs TRBV7-9 and TRBJ2-6; D call uncertain. The receptor's source is a man older than 75 in good health. The CDR3 nucleotides read TGTGCCAGCAGCCAAGATGTGGCGTCGGGGGCCAACGTCCTGACTTTC. It translates to CASSQDVASGANVLTF. The full variable domain, in which reference TRBV7-9 and TRBJ2-6 provide the parts outside the CDR3, is DTGVSQNPRHKITKRGQNVTFRCDPISEHNRLYWYRQTLGQGPEFLTYFQNEAQLEKSRLLSDRFSAERPKGSFSTLEIQRTEQGDSAMYLCASSQDVASGANVLTFGAGSRLTVL.